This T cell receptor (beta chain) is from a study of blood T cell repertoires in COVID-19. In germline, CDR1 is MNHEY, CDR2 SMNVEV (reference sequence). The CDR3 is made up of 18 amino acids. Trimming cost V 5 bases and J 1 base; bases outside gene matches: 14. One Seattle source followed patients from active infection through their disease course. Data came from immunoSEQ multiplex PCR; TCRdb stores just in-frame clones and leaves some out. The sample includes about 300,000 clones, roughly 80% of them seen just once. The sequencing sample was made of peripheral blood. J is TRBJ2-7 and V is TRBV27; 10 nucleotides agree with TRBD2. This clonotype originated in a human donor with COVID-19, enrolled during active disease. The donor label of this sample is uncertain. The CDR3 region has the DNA TGTGCCAGCAGTCCTTTCGGTGGCGGGACTAGCGAATCCTACGAGCAGTACTTC. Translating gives CASSPFGGGTSESYEQYF.